The next 17 T cell receptor beta chains were all read from a single sample in a study of circulating CD8 cells and anti-PD-1 response in melanoma. Four subsets defined by PD-1 and/or TIGIT were sorted from live CD3+CD8+TCRalphabeta+ cells. The QIAseq Immune Repertoire TCR panel built the libraries from around 15 ng of total RNA. TCRdb processed the reads anew with MiXCR; each CDR3 protein has one entry. The table records some 590 distinct CDR3 sequences, about a tenth of them present only once. The sample in question was CD8+ T cells from PBMCs, obtained at baseline or after one month of anti-PD-1 therapy (not recorded which). These receptors were obtained from a human donor with melanoma.

By share, this clonotype counts as medium-sized. The chain has TRBV10-3 and TRBJ2-1; D is perhaps TRBD1 (5 bases). CDR1 is ENHRY, CDR2 SYGVKD, per germline. Trimming shortened V by 3 bases and J by 6 bases, and 6 bases separated the two germline ends. The CDR3 has 12 amino acids. The CDR3 reads CAISEDSNEQFF. CDR3 in DNA: TGTGCCATCAGTGAAGACAGCAATGAGCAGTTCTTC.

By share, this clonotype ranks as medium-sized (0.01 to 0.1%). The V and J genes are TRBV6-5 and TRBJ2-5; 8 bases are shared with TRBD1. CDR3 length: 16 amino acids. Germline loops: CDR1 MNHEY, CDR2 SVGAGI. Trimming cost V 5 bases and J 0 bases; bases outside gene matches: 8. The CDR3 sequence: CASSVGTGINQETQYF. The CDR3 DNA reads as TGTGCCAGCAGTGTCGGGACAGGCATTAACCAAGAGACCCAGTACTTC.

This clonotype was detected only a few times. The chain uses TRBV19 and TRBJ1-1; no clear D. CDR1 is LNHDA, CDR2 SQIVND, per germline (reference sequence). V lost 5 bases, J lost 8 bases, and 12 bases lay in between. The CDR3 runs to 12 residues. The CDR3 region is CASSVGRTEAFF. The DNA for the CDR3 is TGTGCCAGTAGTGTTGGCAGGACGGAAGCTTTCTTT.

The chain is built from TRBV19 and TRBJ1-1, with D hard to call. CDR3 length: 14 residues. The V end lost 3 bases, the J end lost 1 base, and 9 bases lay between the germline ends. Germline V gene sequence: CDR1 LNHDA, CDR2 SQIVND (reference sequence). CDR3 in DNA: TGTGCCAGTAGTATCTGGGTGTCGAACACTGAAGCTTTCTTT. This translates into CASSIWVSNTEAFF.

The chain joins TRBV20-1 to TRBJ2-3, with a possible D match to TRBD2 (5 bases). The V and J ends lost 1 base and 4 bases respectively, with 12 bases between them. CDR1 DFQATT and CDR2 SNEGSKA come from the germline V gene (reference sequence). This CDR3 is built from 14 residues. The CDR3 reads CSARGGLEADTQYF. For the CDR3, the DNA is TGCAGTGCTAGAGGTGGCCTGGAGGCAGATACGCAGTATTTT.

This clonotype is termed large. The chain couples TRBV7-6 to TRBJ2-5, with D unclear. Trimming removed 0 bases from V and 5 bases from J, with 13 bases in between. The germline V gene has CDR1 SGHVS and CDR2 FNYEAQ. The CDR3 spans 15 residues. The CDR3 spells CASSLALQPGETQYF. DNA of the CDR3: TGTGCCAGCAGCTTAGCCCTCCAGCCTGGGGAGACCCAGTACTTC.

This clonotype ranks as medium-sized (0.01 to 0.1%). The V gene is TRBV6-5, the J gene TRBJ2-1, with 10 bases that match TRBD2. The germline gives CDR1 MNHEY, CDR2 SVGAGI. V trimming: 2 bases; J trimming: 9 bases; junction bases outside the gene matches: 7. The CDR3 runs 15 residues. The CDR3 nucleotides are TGTGCCAGCAGTTACAGCCTAGCGGGGGAAAGTGAGCAGTTCTTC. Its protein is CASSYSLAGESEQFF.

By sample share, this clonotype is medium-sized. The genes are TRBV20-1 and TRBJ1-2, with 7 bases that match TRBD1. The CDR3 runs to 14 residues. Trimming cost V 5 bases and J 4 bases; bases outside gene matches: 10. CDR1 is DFQATT, CDR2 SNEGSKA, per germline (reference sequence). Written as DNA, the CDR3 is TGCAGTGCTCGCCCCGGACAGGACCTCTATGGCTACACCTTC. It translates to CSARPGQDLYGYTF.

This clonotype has a handful of counts. This sequence joins TRBV20-1 and TRBJ1-2, with D perhaps matching TRBD1 (5 bases). Per the germline V gene, CDR1 is DFQATT and CDR2 is SNEGSKA (reference sequence). V dropped 5 bases and J dropped 8 bases, with 18 bases sitting between them. The CDR3 length is 13 residues. The CDR3 sequence is CSAEPQGWEGYTF. The CDR3 nucleotides are TGCAGTGCTGAACCCCAGGGCTGGGAGGGCTACACCTTC.

This clonotype ranks as large. The chain couples TRBV5-4 to TRBJ2-1; a weak D match, TRBD2 (7 bases). This CDR3 is 18 amino acids long. Trimming took 4 bases from V and 0 from J, leaving 20 bases between them. Germline V gives CDR1 SGHNT, CDR2 YYREEE (reference sequence). CDR3 bases: TGTGCCAGCAGCCCTGTGGGGGGGGGCGCCTCCTCCTACAATGAGCAGTTCTTC. Protein: CASSPVGGGASSYNEQFF.

By share, this clonotype ranks as medium-sized. This rearrangement joins TRBV27 to TRBJ2-7; TRBD1 agrees at 10 bases. The CDR3 totals 15 residues. With 4 bases clipped from V and 1 base from J, the junction kept 4 bases outside the gene matches. The V gene's germline CDR1 is MNHEY and CDR2 SMNVEV (reference sequence). CDR3 in DNA: TGTGCCAGCAGTTCGACAGGGGGCGGTTCCTACGAGCAGTACTTC. Translated: CASSSTGGGSYEQYF.

This clonotype counts as medium-sized. The gene calls are TRBV4-3 and TRBJ2-3, with D maybe TRBD1 (7 bases). The germline V gene has CDR1 LGHNA and CDR2 YSLEER. Trimming stripped 0 bases from V and 4 bases from J, with 14 bases between. The CDR3 sequence is 16 residues long. The CDR3 DNA follows: TGCGCCAGCAGCCAAGATCTGGGCAGGGGGGCAGATACGCAGTATTTT. Its protein is CASSQDLGRGADTQYF.

Points on this clonotype: One end of the junction does not line up with germline, which may come from a read error. This chain links TRBV19 with TRBJ2-7; tentatively, D is TRBD1 (6 bases). This CDR3 is 15 amino acids long. CDR1 LNHDA and CDR2 SQIVND come from the germline V gene (reference sequence). The CDR3 reads CASRERDTLSYEQYF. DNA for the CDR3: TGTGCCAGTAGGGAAAGGGACACTCTCTCCTACGAGCAATACTTC.

In this sample, this clonotype turned up a few times. Compared with germline, one end of the junction differs, possibly owing to a read error. The chain couples TRBV30 to TRBJ1-2; D gene unclear. Germline V CDR1 and CDR2: GTSNPN, SVGIG (reference sequence). This CDR3 contains 15 residues. CDR3 sequence (DNA): TGTGCCTGGGAGGCTTGGTCAGGAGAACTCTATGGTTACACCTTC. This gives the protein CAWEAWSGELYGYTF.

This clonotype ranks as medium-sized. The chain employs TRBV19 and TRBJ1-1, with TRBD1 as a possible D gene (5 bases). Trimming left V 7 bases short and J 7 bases short, with 16 bases between. The CDR3 is made up of 13 amino acids. The germline V gene encodes CDR1 LNHDA and CDR2 SQIVND (reference sequence). As DNA, the CDR3 is TGTGCCAGTACCACGGGCAGGGTCATTGAAGCTTTCTTT. It is translated as CASTTGRVIEAFF.

In its sample, this clonotype ranks as large. V gene TRBV19 combines with J gene TRBJ2-7; D uncertain. The V gene's germline CDR1 is LNHDA and CDR2 SQIVND (reference sequence). V was clipped by 0 bases and J by 3 bases, with 3 bases between them. This CDR3 comprises 12 residues. The chain's CDR3 is CASSIDDYEQYF. CDR3 nucleotides: TGTGCCAGTAGTATAGATGACTACGAGCAGTACTTC.

This clonotype is labeled as large (0.1 to 1%). The rearrangement joins TRBV7-2 to TRBJ2-7; TRBD2 agrees at 7 bases. This CDR3 region has 15 residues. The trim removed 2 bases at V and 2 bases at J, leaving 6 bases unmatched. Germline V gene lookup returns CDR1 SGHTA and CDR2 FQGNSA. CDR3 DNA sequence: TGTGCCAGCAGCTTATGGTCTAGCGGAACCTACGAGCAGTACTTC. Its protein product is CASSLWSSGTYEQYF.